This TCR beta chain was sequenced during a study of T cell responses to AZD1222 COVID-19 vaccine (dated by TCRdb to the early 2020s). Regarding the study in general: A total of 230 to 250 trial participants underwent TCR sequencing, of whom about 210 had received two doses of AZD1222 and about 25 had received two doses of the MenACWY control vaccine. Trial participants were enrolled by age into 18-55, 56-69 and 70-plus year subgroups, with approximately 160, 26 and 62 TCR-sequenced participants respectively.

The full study reports these points: Reportedly, almost half of the unique spike-specific TCRs recognized epitopes lying outside the regions that are mutated in the B.1.351 and B.1.1.7 variants. In the small 56-69-year group, the increase in depth fell short of significance, most likely because of low power. Conclusions about previously exposed vaccinees are limited because only a handful of AZD1222 recipients were SARS-CoV-2 seropositive at baseline. Spike-specific TCR breadth and depth rose significantly after two AZD1222 doses compared with day 0 and with MenACWY recipients. CD4 TCRs associated with the vaccine covered the entire spike protein, and the dominant responses were in regions 160-218 and 743-854. Because no samples from the day 14 peak response were available, repertoires could be characterized only after the peak T cell response. Participants were mostly white British, with more females than males. The authors suggested clonal diversity may have been underestimated.

The CDR3 starts with the cysteine, ends with the phenylalanine, and has 19 residues. Of the read, only the CDR3 DNA is kept; its 57 bases are in frame from base 1. CDR1 and CDR2 were assigned from the germline V gene as SGDLS and YYNGEE. The junction carries 27 bases between V and J, which are trimmed by 6 bases and 1 base respectively. Note on this clone: Its antigen is not yet known. Per-base qualities were not stored, and no clone one base away is much larger.

This specimen's time point label, per the study, means: about 28 days (+/-7) after the second vaccine dose. AZD1222 recipients with second doses at about 4 weeks or about 12 weeks were pooled, because spike-specific TCR depth and breadth did not differ between schedules. Samples from vaccinated people were obtained from the UK trials COV001 and COV002, which included a single-blind randomized controlled phase 2/3 trial of AZD1222 (ChAdOx1 nCoV-19) in healthy adults. For TCRbeta chain sequencing, PBMC samples were collected from trial participants at day 0 and at day 28 after the second dose. The CDR3 regions of human TCRbeta chains were analyzed by immunosequencing. As for the authors' bioinformatics: TCRs in the repertoires were matched against a reference library of SARS-CoV-2-specific TCRs that had been generated with the MIRA antigen-specificity platform. Breadth was defined as the fraction of unique TCRs that were SARS-CoV-2-associated. Depth was defined as the fraction of total T cells that were SARS-CoV-2-associated. Using the MIRA data, every spike-specific TCR was mapped to the spike region that the TCR reacted to and assigned to either a CD4 or a CD8 class. Log10-transformed breadth and depth values were compared by one-way ANOVA with Sidak's multiple comparisons tests. The clones in this table, taken by TCRdb from immuneACCESS, are in-frame only. Not every clone is retained; where verified, under half of the shortfall comes from an unresolved V gene, and the cause of the rest is unknown. That table is the source of V, J and clone size, and D and trimming were worked out from the DNA. This sample holds some 180,000 clones; around nine tenths were observed only once. The ten largest clonotypes hold less than 1.3% of the sample.

The receptor's source is an adult who received the AZD1222 COVID-19 vaccine. Material: peripheral blood, obtained 28 days after the second AZD1222 dose. This chain is built from TRBV9 and TRBJ2-3; a tentative D call is TRBD2 (7 bases match). The CDR3 is CASTPGAGGGEIGTDTQYF. Read as DNA, the sequence is TGTGCCAGCACCCCGGGGGCTGGCGGGGGAGAGATTGGCACAGATACGCAGTATTTT.